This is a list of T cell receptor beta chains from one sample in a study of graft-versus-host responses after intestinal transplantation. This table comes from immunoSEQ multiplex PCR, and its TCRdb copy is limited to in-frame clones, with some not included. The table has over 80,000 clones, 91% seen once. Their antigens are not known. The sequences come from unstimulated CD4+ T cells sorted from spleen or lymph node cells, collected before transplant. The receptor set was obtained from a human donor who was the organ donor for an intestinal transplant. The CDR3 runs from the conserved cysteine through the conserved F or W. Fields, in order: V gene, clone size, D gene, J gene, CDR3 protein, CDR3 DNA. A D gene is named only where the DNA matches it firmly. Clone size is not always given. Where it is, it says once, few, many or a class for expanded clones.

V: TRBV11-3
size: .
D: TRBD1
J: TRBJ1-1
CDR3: CASSSGGQEGGTEAFF
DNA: TGTGCCAGCAGCTCAGGCGGACAGGAAGGAGGCACTGAAGCTTTCTTT

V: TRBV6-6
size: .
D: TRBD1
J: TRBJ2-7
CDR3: CASSWDSDSYEQYF
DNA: TGTGCCAGCAGTTGGGACAGCGACTCCTACGAGCAGTACTTC

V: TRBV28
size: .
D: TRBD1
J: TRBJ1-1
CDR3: CASSFSRTGGRTEAFF
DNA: TGTGCCAGCAGTTTTAGTCGGACAGGGGGTCGGACTGAAGCTTTCTTT

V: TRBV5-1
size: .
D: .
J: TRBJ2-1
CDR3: CASRRSLSYNEQFF
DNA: TGCGCCAGCAGACGGAGCCTCTCCTACAATGAGCAGTTCTTC

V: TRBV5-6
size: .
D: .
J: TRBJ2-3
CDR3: CASSLTGRDTQYF
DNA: TGTGCCAGCAGCTTGACGGGGAGGGATACGCAGTATTTT

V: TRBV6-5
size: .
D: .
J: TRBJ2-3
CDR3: CASSYGGRTGDTQYF
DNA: TGTGCCAGCAGTTACGGCGGGCGCACCGGGGATACGCAGTATTTT

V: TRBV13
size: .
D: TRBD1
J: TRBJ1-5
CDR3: CASSSGTGEPQHF
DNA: TGTGCCAGCAGCTCCGGGACAGGGGAACCCCAGCATTTT

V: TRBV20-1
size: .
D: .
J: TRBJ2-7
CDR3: CSAGRYEQYF
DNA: TGCAGTGCTGGCAGGTACGAGCAGTACTTC

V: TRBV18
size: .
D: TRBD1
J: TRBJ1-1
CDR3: CASSPFGQAMNTEAFF
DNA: TGTGCCAGCTCACCATTTGGACAGGCCATGAACACTGAAGCTTTCTTT

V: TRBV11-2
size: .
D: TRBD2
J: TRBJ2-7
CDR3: CASSRTSGVIYEQYF
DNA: TGTGCCAGCAGCCGGACTAGCGGGGTGATCTACGAGCAGTACTTC

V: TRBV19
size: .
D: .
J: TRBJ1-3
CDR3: CATQGFSGNTIYF
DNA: TGTGCCACCCAGGGATTCTCTGGAAACACCATATATTTT

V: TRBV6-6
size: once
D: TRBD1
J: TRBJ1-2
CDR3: CASRVQGTNGYTF
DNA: TGTGCCAGCAGGGTACAGGGGACGAATGGCTACACCTTC

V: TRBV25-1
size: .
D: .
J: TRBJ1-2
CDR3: CASSPRGTYGYTF
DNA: TGTGCCAGCAGCCCTCGGGGGACTTATGGCTACACCTTC

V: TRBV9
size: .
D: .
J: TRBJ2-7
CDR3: CASSGQFFSEQYF
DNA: TGTGCCAGCAGTGGACAGTTTTTCTCCGAGCAGTACTTC

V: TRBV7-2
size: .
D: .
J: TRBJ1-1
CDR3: CASSLIWTSEHTEAFF
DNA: TGTGCCAGCAGCTTAATTTGGACATCCGAGCACACTGAAGCTTTCTTT

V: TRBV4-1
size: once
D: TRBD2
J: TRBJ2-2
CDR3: CASSPRASGGPNTGELFF
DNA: TGCGCCAGCAGTCCCAGGGCTAGCGGGGGGCCGAACACCGGGGAGCTGTTTTTT

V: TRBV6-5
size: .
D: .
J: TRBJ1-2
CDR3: CASSYTANYGYTF
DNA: TGTGCCAGCAGTTACACAGCCAACTATGGCTACACCTTC

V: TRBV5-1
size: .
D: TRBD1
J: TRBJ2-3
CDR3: CASSQTGIPSTDTQYF
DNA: TGCGCCAGCAGCCAGACAGGGATTCCTAGCACAGATACGCAGTATTTT

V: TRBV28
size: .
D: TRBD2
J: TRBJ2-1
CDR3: CASRDAGGPYNEQFF
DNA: TGTGCCAGCAGGGACGCGGGGGGCCCCTACAATGAGCAGTTCTTC

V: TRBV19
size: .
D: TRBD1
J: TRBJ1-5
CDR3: CASTNYQGGTTNQPQHF
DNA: TGTGCCAGTACGAACTACCAAGGGGGCACGACCAATCAGCCCCAGCATTTT

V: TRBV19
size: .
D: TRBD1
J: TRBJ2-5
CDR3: CASSGTGEETQYF
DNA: TGTGCCAGTAGTGGGACAGGGGAAGAGACCCAGTACTTC

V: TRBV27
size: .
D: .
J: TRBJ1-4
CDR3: CASSSPRGAVSPNEKLFF
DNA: TGTGCCAGCAGTTCCCCCCGCGGTGCGGTAAGCCCGAATGAAAAACTGTTTTTT

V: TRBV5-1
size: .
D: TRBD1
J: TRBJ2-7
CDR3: CASSLVQGTYEQYF
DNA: TGCGCCAGCAGCTTGGTACAGGGGACCTACGAGCAGTACTTC

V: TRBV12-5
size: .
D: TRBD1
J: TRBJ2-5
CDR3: CASGLGTGNQETQYF
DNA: TGTGCTAGTGGTTTGGGGACAGGCAATCAGGAGACCCAGTACTTC

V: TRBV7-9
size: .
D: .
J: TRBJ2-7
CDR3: CASSSPKGRGSFYEQYF
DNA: TGTGCCAGCAGCTCCCCGAAAGGCAGGGGAAGTTTCTACGAGCAGTACTTC

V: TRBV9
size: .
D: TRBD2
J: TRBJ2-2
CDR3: CASSVRLAGAQELFF
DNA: TGTGCCAGCAGCGTACGACTAGCGGGCGCCCAGGAGCTGTTTTTT

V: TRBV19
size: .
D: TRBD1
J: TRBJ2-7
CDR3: CASSPQTGDYEQYF
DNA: TGTGCCAGTAGTCCGCAGACAGGGGATTACGAGCAGTACTTC

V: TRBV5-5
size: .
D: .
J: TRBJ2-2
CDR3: CASSLSPLNTGELFF
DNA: TGTGCCAGCAGCTTGAGCCCTCTGAACACCGGGGAGCTGTTTTTT

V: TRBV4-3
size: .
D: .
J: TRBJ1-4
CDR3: CASSHRVGSEKLFF
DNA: TGCGCCAGCAGCCACCGGGTGGGTTCTGAAAAACTGTTTTTT

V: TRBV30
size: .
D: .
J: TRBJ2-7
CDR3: CAWSGGHSYEQYF
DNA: TGTGCCTGGAGTGGGGGACACTCCTACGAGCAGTACTTC

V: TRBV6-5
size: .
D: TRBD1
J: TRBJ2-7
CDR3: CASSYRQGFPSYEQYF
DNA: TGTGCCAGCAGTTACAGACAGGGCTTCCCCTCCTACGAGCAGTACTTC

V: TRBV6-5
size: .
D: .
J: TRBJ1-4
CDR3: CASRQGPNEKLFF
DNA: TGTGCCAGCAGACAGGGACCTAATGAAAAACTGTTTTTT

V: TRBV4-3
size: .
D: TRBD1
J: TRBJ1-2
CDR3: CASSQELDRDGYTF
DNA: TGCGCCAGCAGCCAAGAACTGGACAGGGATGGCTACACCTTC

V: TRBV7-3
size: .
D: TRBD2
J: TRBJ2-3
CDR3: CASSLFPAGGSDTQYF
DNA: TGTGCCAGCAGCTTATTTCCAGCGGGGGGATCCGATACGCAGTATTTT

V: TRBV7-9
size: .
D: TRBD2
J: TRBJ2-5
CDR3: CASRPGTSGETQYF
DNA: TGTGCCAGCAGGCCGGGGACTAGCGGGGAGACCCAGTACTTC

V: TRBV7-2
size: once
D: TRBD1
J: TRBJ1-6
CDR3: CASSLWWTGGSYNSPLHF
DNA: TGTGCCAGCAGCTTATGGTGGACAGGGGGAAGCTATAATTCACCCCTCCACTTT

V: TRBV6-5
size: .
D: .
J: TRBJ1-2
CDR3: CASSTTQGRGYTF
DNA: TGTGCCAGCAGTACAACACAGGGTCGCGGCTACACCTTC

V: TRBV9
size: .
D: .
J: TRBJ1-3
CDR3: CASSRPRDTIYF
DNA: TGTGCCAGCAGCCGCCCGAGGGACACCATATATTTT

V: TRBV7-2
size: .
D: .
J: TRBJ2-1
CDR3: CASSLGGGPDEQFF
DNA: TGTGCCAGCAGCTTAGGGGGCGGTCCGGATGAGCAGTTCTTC

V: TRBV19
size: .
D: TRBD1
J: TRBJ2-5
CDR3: CASSFGRGPQETQYF
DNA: TGTGCCAGTAGTTTTGGCAGGGGGCCGCAAGAGACCCAGTACTTC

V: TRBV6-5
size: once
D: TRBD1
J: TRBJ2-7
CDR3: CASRRTGGSYEQYF
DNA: TGTGCCAGCAGACGGACAGGAGGCTCCTACGAGCAGTACTTC

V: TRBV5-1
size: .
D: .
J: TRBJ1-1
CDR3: CASSLEANTEAFF
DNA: TGCGCCAGCAGCTTGGAAGCGAACACTGAAGCTTTCTTT

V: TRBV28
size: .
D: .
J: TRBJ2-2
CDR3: CASSRTTGELFF
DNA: TGTGCCAGCAGCCGGACAACCGGGGAGCTGTTTTTT

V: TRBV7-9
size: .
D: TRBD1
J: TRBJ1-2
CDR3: CASSWDSGYTF
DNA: TGTGCCAGCAGCTGGGACAGTGGCTACACCTTC

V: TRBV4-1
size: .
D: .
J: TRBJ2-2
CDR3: CASSQDRIGELFF
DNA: TGCGCCAGCAGCCAAGACAGAATCGGGGAGCTGTTTTTT

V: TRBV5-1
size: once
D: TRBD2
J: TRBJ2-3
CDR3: CASSFTSGGGADTQYF
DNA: TGCGCCAGCAGCTTTACTAGCGGGGGGGGAGCAGATACGCAGTATTTT

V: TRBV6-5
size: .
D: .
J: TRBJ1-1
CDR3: CASRNPTGGGTEAFF
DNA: TGTGCCAGCAGAAATCCGACAGGAGGCGGCACTGAAGCTTTCTTT

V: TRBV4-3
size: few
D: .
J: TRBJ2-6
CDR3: CASSQDNSGANVLTF
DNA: TGCGCCAGCAGCCAAGATAACTCTGGGGCCAACGTCCTGACTTTC

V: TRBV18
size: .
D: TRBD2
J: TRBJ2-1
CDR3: CASSPRRGGPRTHPYNEQFF
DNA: TGTGCCAGCTCACCGCGTCGGGGGGGCCCCCGTACTCACCCTTACAATGAGCAGTTCTTC